The 29 T cell receptor beta chains given below trace back to one sample, sequenced in a study of Graves' ophthalmopathy and Graves' hyperthyroidism. Amplifying from RNA transcripts, the study obtained TCR beta CDR3 regions. A first-round RT-PCR used HTBI primers, followed by a second-round multiplex PCR. TCRdb reprocessed the multiplex PCR reads via MiXCR and lists one record per CDR3 protein. The table lists under 400,000 distinct CDR3 sequences, roughly a sixth of them singletons. The source material was peripheral blood. The source is an adult man with Graves' ophthalmopathy.

This clonotype was found many times. V usage is TRBV20-1 and J usage is TRBJ2-7; TRBD1 is a possible D gene (6 bases). Trimming took off 5 bases at V and 7 bases at J, with 21 bases between the two ends. CDR3 length: 14 residues. Germline V CDR1 and CDR2: DFQATT, SNEGSKA (reference sequence). CDR3 loop: CSAEDSRGVMEQYF. The CDR3 DNA is TGCAGTGCTGAGGACAGCCGAGGGGTTATGGAGCAGTACTTC.

This clonotype was seen ten or more times. The gene calls are TRBV2 and TRBJ1-2; tentative D call: TRBD1 (5 bases). Trimming left V 6 bases short and J 7 bases short, with 9 bases between. The CDR3 has 11 residues. CDR1 and CDR2 from the germline V gene are SNHLY and FYNNEI. The CDR3 bases are TGTGCCAGCAGCGGGGCTCCTGGCTACACCTTC. This translates into CASSGAPGYTF.

This chain connects TRBV12-3 or TRBV12-4 to TRBJ1-5; D is unclear. The CDR3 spans 15 residues. V was trimmed by 8 bases and J by 2 bases, leaving 16 bases between them. This CDR3 is CASAPAGVGNQPQHF. Written as DNA, the CDR3 is TGTGCCAGCGCCCCAGCCGGGGTAGGCAATCAGCCCCAGCATTTT.

Ten or more counts support this clonotype. The gene calls are TRBV20-1 and TRBJ2-2, with 7 bases lining up with TRBD2. The CDR3 covers 16 residues. The junction had 5 bases not matched to a gene; V was cut back by 1 base and J by 0 bases. Germline V gene lookup returns CDR1 DFQATT and CDR2 SNEGSKA (reference sequence). The CDR3, as DNA: TGCAGTGCTAGAGCGGGGGGTCGCACGAACACCGGGGAGCTGTTTTTT. This sequence encodes CSARAGGRTNTGELFF.

Many counts were recorded for this clonotype. The chain employs TRBV19 and TRBJ1-5, with 8 bases fitting TRBD1. The CDR3 is 17 amino acids. V was clipped by 4 bases and J by 2 bases; unmatched bases: 10. CDR1 LNHDA and CDR2 SQIVND come from the germline V gene (reference sequence). The CDR3 nucleotides read TGTGCCAGTAGTACTCTAATGGCAGGGGGCGGCAATCAGCCCCAGCATTTT. Protein: CASSTLMAGGGNQPQHF.

The rearrangement uses TRBV9 and TRBJ2-6, with no clear D. This CDR3 contains 14 residues. Trimming cost V 3 bases and J 2 bases, with 6 bases left between them. Germline V gives CDR1 SGDLS, CDR2 YYNGEE. The CDR3 here is CASSASAGANVLTF. The CDR3, as DNA: TGTGCCAGCAGCGCCAGCGCTGGGGCCAACGTCCTGACTTTC.

This clonotype was seen a single time. The V gene is TRBV6-1, the J gene TRBJ1-1, with 7 positions matching TRBD1. The CDR3 totals 13 residues. Trimming took 6 bases from V and 5 from J; bases not matched to a gene: 6. Germline V gene sequence: CDR1 MNHNS, CDR2 SASEGT. CDR3 DNA: TGTGCCAGCAGCGGCTACAGGGGAACTGAAGCTTTCTTT. This encodes CASSGYRGTEAFF.

The sample holds many counts of this clonotype. The rearrangement links TRBV6-5 to TRBJ2-5; D may correspond to TRBD1 or TRBD2 (5 bases each). Per germline, CDR1 MNHEY and CDR2 SVGAGI. The CDR3 spans 15 residues. Trimming pared 6 bases from V and 5 bases from J, leaving 19 bases between. CDR3 loop: CASRTGATSKETQYF. In DNA form, the CDR3 reads TGTGCCAGCAGAACCGGGGCAACATCCAAGGAGACCCAGTACTTC.

This clonotype was observed at least ten times. CDR3 nucleotide sequence: TGTGCCAGCAAGGTGGGACAGGTAAACGAGCAGTACTTC. It specifies CASKVGQVNEQYF. The chain couples TRBV6-2 or TRBV6-3 to TRBJ2-7, with 8 bases aligning to TRBD1. The CDR3 is 13 residues long. The germline V gene encodes CDR1 MNHEY and CDR2 SVGEGT. The V segment lost 7 bases and the J segment 5 bases; nucleotides outside the gene matches: 7.

The CDR3 sequence is CATSRGAELYQETQYF. CDR3 sequence (DNA): TGTGCCACCAGCAGAGGGGCGGAGCTGTACCAAGAGACCCAGTACTTC. The chain joins TRBV15 to TRBJ2-5; no reliable D call. This CDR3 spans 16 amino acids. The germline V and J ends were trimmed by 1 base and 0 bases, with 12 bases remaining between them. Germline-derived CDR1 and CDR2 are LNHNV and YYDKDF (reference sequence).

The V and J genes are TRBV19 and TRBJ1-1; D not resolved. V dropped 8 bases and J dropped 0 bases, with 10 bases sitting between them. Germline CDR1 reads LNHDA; CDR2 reads SQIVND (reference sequence). The CDR3 extends over 13 amino acids. CDR3 sequence (DNA): TGTGCCAGTTACGACGGGGTGAACACTGAAGCTTTCTTT. Its protein product is CASYDGVNTEAFF.

This clonotype was seen repeatedly, ten times or more. The chain employs TRBV7-3 and TRBJ2-5, with 10 bases aligning to TRBD2. The CDR3 is 14 amino acids. Germline V gives CDR1 SGHTA, CDR2 FQGTGA. V gave up 5 bases and J gave up 5 bases; unmatched junction bases: 5. In DNA form, the CDR3 reads TGTGCCAGCAGCGCAGCGGGAGGGGTCGAGACCCAGTACTTC. This codes for CASSAAGGVETQYF.

A remark on this clonotype: A read error may produce the germline difference seen at one junction end. The chain has TRBV12-3 or TRBV12-4 and TRBJ1-1, with D perhaps matching TRBD1 (6 bases). This CDR3 is 14 amino acids long. This CDR3 is CASSLMGAGTEAYF. The CDR3 nucleotides read TGTGCCAGCAGTTTAATGGGGGCGGGGACTGAAGCTTACTTT.

The table lists this clonotype with many counts. The CDR3 is CSVHVETQYF. In DNA, the CDR3 is TGCAGCGTTCACGTAGAGACCCAGTACTTC. The rearrangement joins TRBV29-1 to TRBJ2-5, with D unclear. Germline CDR1 reads SQVTM; CDR2 reads ANQGSEA. V lost 5 bases and J 4 bases, leaving 5 bases between the germline ends. This CDR3 contains 10 residues.

The V gene is TRBV11-3, the J gene TRBJ2-5, with 7 bases matching TRBD1. V lost 5 bases and J lost 2; bases outside the gene matches: 8. CDR1 and CDR2 (germline): SGHNT, YENEEA. This CDR3 spans 15 amino acids. CDR3 region: CASSPGTDLQETQYF. The CDR3 coding sequence is TGTGCCAGCAGCCCCGGGACAGACCTACAAGAGACCCAGTACTTC.

This clonotype was recorded many times. The V call is TRBV28, the J call TRBJ1-2; possible D gene TRBD1, 6 bases. This CDR3 contains 14 residues. Germline V gene sequence: CDR1 MDHEN, CDR2 SYDVKM. V gave up 8 bases and J gave up 8 bases, with 21 bases separating them. The CDR3 spells CASESQEGVGGYTF. For the CDR3, the DNA is TGTGCCAGCGAATCCCAAGAGGGGGTCGGAGGCTACACCTTC.

This rearrangement joins TRBV28 to TRBJ1-2; D possibly corresponds to TRBD1 (6 bases). From germline, CDR1 is MDHEN and CDR2 SYDVKM. V shed 4 bases and J shed 8 bases, with 8 bases lying between them. The CDR3 totals 11 residues. The CDR3 bases are TGTGCCAGCAGTTCACAGGGAGGCTACACCTTC. Encoded protein: CASSSQGGYTF.

This clonotype came up many times. The chain employs TRBV6-5 and TRBJ2-4; D may correspond to TRBD1 or TRBD2 (5 bases each). Germline V gives CDR1 MNHEY, CDR2 SVGAGI. The CDR3 extends over 19 amino acids. The germline V and J ends were trimmed by 1 base and 0 bases, with 19 bases remaining between them. The CDR3 loop reads CASSYWGGGYAGAKNIQYF. The CDR3 DNA follows: TGTGCCAGCAGTTACTGGGGCGGTGGATACGCGGGAGCCAAAAACATTCAGTACTTC.

This clonotype was found many times. This sequence joins TRBV13 and TRBJ1-2; no firm D call. Germline CDR1 and CDR2: PRHDT and FYEKMQ (reference sequence). V shed 5 bases and J shed 4 bases, with 14 bases lying between them. The CDR3 spans 14 residues. The CDR3 loop is CASSIEGRPYGYTF. In DNA, the CDR3 is TGTGCCAGCAGCATCGAAGGGAGGCCCTATGGCTACACCTTC.

Ten or more counts support this clonotype. The chain is built from TRBV7-2 and TRBJ1-2; D is perhaps TRBD1 (6 bases). The germline V gene has CDR1 SGHTA and CDR2 FQGNSA. V lost 1 base to trimming and J lost 3 bases, with 15 bases between them. The CDR3 extends over 16 amino acids. CDR3 nucleotide sequence: TGTGCCAGCAGCTTAGTGTCAGGGGTGGCAGACTATGGCTACACCTTC. Residues: CASSLVSGVADYGYTF. Combining the CDR3 with reference TRBV7-2 and TRBJ1-2 gives the whole variable domain GAGVSQSPSNKVTEKGKDVELRCDPISGHTALYWYRQSLGQGLEFLIYFQGNSAPDKSGLPSDRFSAERTGGSVSTLTIQRTQQEDSAVYLCASSLVSGVADYGYTFGSGTRLTVV.

This clonotype was observed at least ten times. This chain links TRBV7-2 with TRBJ1-2; no definite D call. The CDR3 contains 16 residues. V lost 0 bases, J lost 4 bases, and 15 bases lay in between. Germline V gene sequence: CDR1 SGHTA, CDR2 FQGNSA. The CDR3 sequence is CASSLAETGPGYGYTF. The CDR3 nucleotides read TGTGCCAGCAGCTTAGCGGAAACGGGTCCCGGCTATGGCTACACCTTC.

This clonotype occurred many times. The chain carries TRBV7-9 and TRBJ2-5; D remains unclear. Germline lookup yields CDR1 SEHNR and CDR2 FQNEAQ (reference sequence). V was trimmed by 1 base and J by 0 bases, leaving 12 bases between them. The CDR3 has 16 residues. The CDR3 DNA follows: TGTGCCAGCAGCTTAGGATTAGGCCTAAACCAAGAGACCCAGTACTTC. It encodes CASSLGLGLNQETQYF.

This clonotype appeared many times. The rearrangement joins TRBV18 to TRBJ1-2; maybe TRBD1 (6 bases). Trimming took 6 bases from V and 7 from J, leaving 12 bases between them. This CDR3 has 12 residues. CDR1 and CDR2 from the germline V gene are KGHSH and LQKENI. CDR3 bases: TGTGCCAGCTCCGAAGACAGGTCTGGCTACACCTTC. This translates into CASSEDRSGYTF.

The table lists this clonotype with many counts. The V gene is TRBV19, the J gene TRBJ1-5, with a tentative D call TRBD1 (5 bases). V was cut by 2 bases and J by 1 base, with 9 bases left in between. CDR3 length equals 15 residues. CDR1 and CDR2 (germline): LNHDA, SQIVND (reference sequence). The CDR3: CASSISQGSNQPQHF. CDR3 coding DNA: TGTGCCAGTAGTATATCGCAGGGAAGCAATCAGCCCCAGCATTTT.

In its sample, this clonotype was seen many times. The rearrangement uses TRBV13 and TRBJ1-2, with 11 bases aligning to TRBD1. The CDR3 contains 15 residues. Losses at the gene ends were 4 bases for V and 3 bases for J; bases not matched to a gene: 4. The germline V gene has CDR1 PRHDT and CDR2 FYEKMQ (reference sequence). The chain's CDR3 is CASSSRTGGDYGYTF. CDR3 nucleotides: TGTGCCAGCAGCTCCCGGACAGGGGGCGACTATGGCTACACCTTC.

This clonotype was observed at least ten times. This chain connects TRBV2 to TRBJ2-5; D unresolved. Germline assignment: CDR1 SNHLY and CDR2 FYNNEI. V gave up 5 bases and J gave up 5 bases, with 18 bases separating them. CDR3 length equals 15 residues. The CDR3 nucleotides read TGTGCCAGCAGTTTATTCGAAATAGTAAGCGAGACCCAGTACTTC. The encoded protein is CASSLFEIVSETQYF.

This clonotype was seen many times. DNA for the CDR3: TGTGCCTGGAGTCATAATCAAGAGACCCAGTACTTC. Its translation: CAWSHNQETQYF. The chain has TRBV30 and TRBJ2-5; D is uncertain. Trimming cost V 2 bases and J 2 bases, with 6 bases left between them. CDR3 length: 12 amino acids. CDR1 GTSNPN and CDR2 SVGIG come from the germline V gene (reference sequence).

The sample holds many counts of this clonotype. The chain recombines TRBV20-1 with TRBJ2-7; D gene uncertain. V was trimmed by 3 bases and J by 1 base, leaving 10 bases between them. The CDR3 covers 13 residues. Germline loops: CDR1 DFQATT, CDR2 SNEGSKA (reference sequence). The DNA for the CDR3 is TGCAGTGCTAGGGTGTACGAGTCCTACGAGCAGTACTTC. It specifies CSARVYESYEQYF.

This clonotype was seen a single time. The chain couples TRBV15 to TRBJ2-4; D call uncertain. CDR1 LNHNV and CDR2 YYDKDF come from the germline V gene (reference sequence). V was clipped by 5 bases and J by 0 bases, with 11 bases between them. This CDR3 is 15 amino acids long. The CDR3 here is CATSPGRLAKNIQYF. The CDR3 coding sequence is TGTGCCACCAGCCCCGGGCGGTTAGCCAAAAACATTCAGTACTTC.